This T cell receptor (beta chain) was sequenced during a study of T cell responses to AZD1222 COVID-19 vaccine. CDR1 and CDR2 (germline): KGHSH, LQKENI. CDR3 length: 13 amino acids. The V and J ends lost 2 bases and 1 base respectively, with 3 bases between them. Researchers grouped second doses given at about 4 or about 12 weeks into one pool. To note about this clone: Antigen unknown.

Only in-frame clones appear in the TCRdb table, and some are missing; sequencing was by immunoSEQ multiplex PCR. The data show 50,000 or so clones, around nine tenths seen once. Findings and limits, study-wide: Only a handful of individuals given AZD1222 were seropositive at baseline. Spike regions recognized by vaccine-associated CD4 TCRs spanned the protein, led by 160-218 and 743-854. Researchers took repertoire samples only after the peak T cell response had come.

The V gene is TRBV18, the J gene TRBJ1-3; D uncertain. This sequence was found in an adult who received the AZD1222 COVID-19 vaccine. The specimen was peripheral blood, collected 28 days after the second AZD1222 dose. The CDR3 bases are TGTGCCAGCTCACCAGGGTCTGGAAACACCATATATTTT. It yields the protein CASSPGSGNTIYF.